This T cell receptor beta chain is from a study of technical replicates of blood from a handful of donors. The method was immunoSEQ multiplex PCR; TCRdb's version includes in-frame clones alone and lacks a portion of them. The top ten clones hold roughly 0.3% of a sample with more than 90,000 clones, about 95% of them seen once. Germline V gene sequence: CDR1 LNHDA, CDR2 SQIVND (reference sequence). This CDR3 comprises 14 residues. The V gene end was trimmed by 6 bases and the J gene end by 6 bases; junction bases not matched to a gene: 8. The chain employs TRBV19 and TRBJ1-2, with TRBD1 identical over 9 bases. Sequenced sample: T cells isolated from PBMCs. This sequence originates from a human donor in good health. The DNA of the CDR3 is TGTGCCAGTAGCAGAACCGGGACAGGGCATGGCTACACCTTC. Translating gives CASSRTGTGHGYTF.